Presented here are 20 T cell receptor beta chains from one specimen sequenced in a study of human T cells and chemical hapten exposure. MiXCR, run by TCRdb on the RACE reads, gives a single entry per CDR3 protein. The sample gives 85,000 to 100,000 distinct CDR3 sequences, less than 14% of which show up once; 2.5% to 4% is in the top ten. Regarding time point: pre-sensitization, week 0. Treatment reported: therapeutic diphenylcyclopropenone sensitization with weekly scalp DPC. This material consisted of whole blood, taken in connection with sensitization to the hapten diphenylcyclopropenone (DPC). Receptors originate from a woman in her sixties or seventies with alopecia areata. Some clones in this sample may be carry-over from other donors' samples.

The chain has TRBV27 and TRBJ2-3; 10 positions match TRBD2. Germline CDR1 and CDR2: MNHEY and SMNVEV (reference sequence). The CDR3 is made up of 16 amino acids. Unmatched junction bases numbered 2, after V lost 1 base and J lost 1 base. The CDR3 protein is CASSLYLAGGTDTQYF. The CDR3 coding sequence is TGTGCCAGCAGTTTATACCTAGCGGGGGGCACAGATACGCAGTATTTT.

V and J are TRBV10-3 and TRBJ2-3, with TRBD1 as a possible D gene (6 bases). The CDR3 covers 14 residues. The germline CDR1 and CDR2 sequences are ENHRY and SYGVKD. V was trimmed by 8 bases and J by 5 bases, leaving 17 bases between them. The CDR3: CAIGSQGTGDTQYF. CDR3 DNA sequence: TGTGCCATCGGCAGCCAGGGGACGGGAGATACGCAGTATTTT.

The chain is built from TRBV6-5 and TRBJ1-2; 9 bases map to TRBD1. Germline values: CDR1 MNHEY, CDR2 SVGAGI. The junction had 7 bases not matched to a gene; V was cut back by 2 bases and J by 9 bases. CDR3 length: 14 residues. This CDR3 is CASSYGRTGDRYTF. The CDR3 nucleotides are TGTGCCAGCAGTTACGGTCGGACAGGGGATCGCTACACCTTC.

This rearrangement joins TRBV12-3 or TRBV12-4 to TRBJ1-2, with 7 bases fitting TRBD1. CDR3 size: 17 residues. With V trimmed by 3 bases and J by 2 bases, 12 bases remained unmatched. CDR3 sequence reads: CASSFLGTDSTNYGYTF. Written as DNA, the CDR3 is TGTGCCAGCAGTTTCCTGGGGACAGACTCTACCAACTATGGCTACACCTTC.

This clonotype was seen at least ten times. The chain joins TRBV15 to TRBJ1-2; D remains ambiguous. The germline V gene has CDR1 LNHNV and CDR2 YYDKDF (reference sequence). The CDR3 has 11 residues. Trimming removed 0 bases from V and 7 bases from J, with 3 bases in between. CDR3 sequence reads: CATSRDAGYTF. The CDR3 DNA is TGTGCCACCAGCAGAGATGCTGGCTACACCTTC.

The J gene is TRBJ2-6, the V gene TRBV3-1; TRBD1 aligns across 7 bases. This CDR3 region has 18 residues. The junction had 11 bases not matched to a gene; V was cut back by 4 bases and J by 2 bases. From germline, CDR1 is LGHDT and CDR2 YNNKEL (reference sequence). This CDR3 reads CASSRFLLQGTGANVLTF. The CDR3 DNA reads TGTGCCAGCAGCCGCTTCCTTTTACAGGGGACTGGGGCCAACGTCCTGACTTTC.

This clonotype was recorded at least ten times. DNA for the CDR3: TGTGCCAGCAGCATTTTCGGGGGGGCGAATCAGCCCCAGCATTTT. It yields the protein CASSIFGGANQPQHF. The V call is TRBV11-2, the J call TRBJ1-5; D is possibly TRBD1 (6 bases). Trimming shortened V by 5 bases and J by 4 bases, and 15 bases separated the two germline ends. The CDR3 is 15 residues long. In germline, CDR1 is SGHAT, CDR2 FQNNGV.

This clonotype was observed many times. The genes are TRBV14 and TRBJ1-6; a possible D gene is TRBD1 (6 bases). The CDR3 is 15 residues long. The V gene lost 1 base and the J gene lost 9 bases, with 13 bases spanning the gap. CDR1 and CDR2 (germline): SGHDN, FVKESK. The CDR3 region has the DNA TGTGCCAGCAGCCAAGGGGTTTCCAGGGGTTCACCCCTCCACTTT. Protein sequence: CASSQGVSRGSPLHF.

This clonotype was counted ten times or more. The J gene is TRBJ1-5, the V gene TRBV18; 9 nucleotides match TRBD1. Trimming removed 1 base from V and 6 bases from J; junction bases left unmatched: 1. Germline CDR1 is KGHSH and CDR2 is LQKENI. The CDR3 is 14 amino acids. The CDR3: CASSPRGQGQPQHF. The DNA of the CDR3 is TGTGCCAGCTCACCACGGGGACAGGGTCAGCCCCAGCATTTT.

In its sample, this clonotype was seen many times. CDR3 bases: TGTGCCAGCAGTTACTCAACGCTAGCGGGTATGCACTCCTACAATGAGCAGTTCTTC. It translates to CASSYSTLAGMHSYNEQFF. The chain carries TRBV6-2 or TRBV6-3 and TRBJ2-1; 8 bases match TRBD2. V lost 0 bases to trimming and J lost 0 bases; unmatched junction nucleotides: 10. The CDR3 extends over 19 amino acids. The germline CDR1 and CDR2 sequences are MNHEY and SVGEGT.

There are many counts of this clonotype. V gene TRBV12-3 or TRBV12-4 combines with J gene TRBJ2-7; TRBD1 or TRBD2 may be the D gene (5 bases each). The CDR3 is 14 residues long. V gave up 5 bases and J gave up 2 bases, with 13 bases separating them. CDR3 sequence reads: CASSRGRETYEQYF. Written as DNA, the CDR3 is TGTGCCAGCAGTCGGGGACGGGAAACCTACGAGCAGTACTTC.

The chain combines TRBV6-6 with TRBJ1-5; D is perhaps TRBD1 (5 bases). This CDR3 is 14 amino acids long. The germline gives CDR1 MNHNY, CDR2 SVGAGI (reference sequence). V lost 8 bases and J lost 1, with 12 bases in between. The CDR3 is CASVRGGSNQPQHF. In nucleotides, the CDR3 is TGTGCCAGCGTAAGGGGCGGGAGCAATCAGCCCCAGCATTTT.

The V and J genes are TRBV5-1 and TRBJ2-4, with a tentative D call TRBD1 (5 bases). Trimming cost V 4 bases and J 6 bases, with 17 bases left between them. CDR3 length equals 15 residues. The germline V gene encodes CDR1 SGHRS and CDR2 YFSETQ. The CDR3 nucleotides are TGCGCCAGCAGCCAGGGCGGTGGTTCGGGAAACATTCAGTACTTC. Amino acids: CASSQGGGSGNIQYF.

The V call is TRBV20-1, the J call TRBJ2-6; D is ambiguous. Per germline, CDR1 DFQATT and CDR2 SNEGSKA (reference sequence). CDR3 length equals 17 residues. The V and J ends lost 1 base and 0 bases respectively, with 13 bases between them. The CDR3 DNA is TGCAGTGCTAGAGCCGACTCACCTCGCTCTGGGGCCAACGTCCTGACTTTC. This encodes CSARADSPRSGANVLTF.

This clonotype was found many times. The chain employs TRBV7-2 and TRBJ1-2; D unresolved. CDR3 size: 15 residues. Between the trimmed V and J ends, which lost 5 bases and 0 bases, there was a span of 13 bases. Germline V gene sequence: CDR1 SGHTA, CDR2 FQGNSA. CDR3 protein: CASSRGPIANYGYTF. CDR3 nucleotide sequence: TGTGCCAGCAGCCGCGGACCGATTGCTAACTATGGCTACACCTTC.

The CDR3 sequence is CASRSGQPYNEQFF. The CDR3 nucleotides are TGTGCCAGCAGGTCGGGACAGCCTTACAATGAGCAGTTCTTC. J is TRBJ2-1 and V is TRBV2; 7 positions agree with TRBD1. The CDR3 runs 14 residues. V lost 6 bases, J lost 4 bases, and 6 bases stayed unmatched. From germline, CDR1 is SNHLY and CDR2 FYNNEI.

The chain is built from TRBV7-9 and TRBJ2-2; D is perhaps TRBD1 (6 bases). Trimming took off 4 bases at V and 3 bases at J, with 18 bases between the two ends. This CDR3 spans 17 amino acids. Germline V gene lookup returns CDR1 SEHNR and CDR2 FQNEAQ (reference sequence). The DNA for the CDR3 is TGTGCCAGCAGCTCGACCCGGCGGGCAGGGGACACCGGGGAGCTGTTTTTT. Protein product: CASSSTRRAGDTGELFF.

The J gene is TRBJ2-3, the V gene TRBV29-1; D not resolved. The CDR3 is made up of 13 amino acids. The V end lost 3 bases, the J end lost 2 bases, and 9 bases lay between the germline ends. CDR1 SQVTM and CDR2 ANQGSEA come from the germline V gene. The CDR3 protein is CSVEYYTTDTQYF. The DNA of the CDR3 is TGCAGCGTTGAGTACTATACCACAGATACGCAGTATTTT.

This clonotype has just a few counts. The chain uses TRBV2 and TRBJ2-6, with 8 positions matching TRBD2. From germline, CDR1 is SNHLY and CDR2 FYNNEI. J was trimmed by 4 bases and V by 6 bases; bases with no gene match: 11. There are 17 residues in the CDR3. CDR3 in DNA: TGTGCCAGCAGCGATAGCGGGGAAGTATCAGGGGCCAACGTCCTGACTTTC. Its protein is CASSDSGEVSGANVLTF.

This clonotype was seen repeatedly, ten times or more. The chain links TRBV20-1 to TRBJ1-2; D is uncertain. The ends were cut back, 4 bases at V and 5 bases at J, with 17 bases in the middle. Per the germline V gene, CDR1 is DFQATT and CDR2 is SNEGSKA (reference sequence). The CDR3 covers 14 residues. In DNA, the CDR3 is TGCAGTGCTACCCCGACCAGGTCGTGGTATGGCTACACCTTC. This sequence encodes CSATPTRSWYGYTF.